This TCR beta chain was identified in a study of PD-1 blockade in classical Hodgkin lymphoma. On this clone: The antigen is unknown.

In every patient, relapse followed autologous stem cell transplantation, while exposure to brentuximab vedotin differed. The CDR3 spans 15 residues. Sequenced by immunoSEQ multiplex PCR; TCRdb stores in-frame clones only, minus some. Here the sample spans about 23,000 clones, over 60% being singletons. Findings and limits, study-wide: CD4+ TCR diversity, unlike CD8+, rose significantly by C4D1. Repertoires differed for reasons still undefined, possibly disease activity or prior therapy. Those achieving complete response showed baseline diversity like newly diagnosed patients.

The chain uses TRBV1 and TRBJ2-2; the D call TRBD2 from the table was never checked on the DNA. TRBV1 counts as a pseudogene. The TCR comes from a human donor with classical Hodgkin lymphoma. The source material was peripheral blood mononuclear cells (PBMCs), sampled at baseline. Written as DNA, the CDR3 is TGCACCAGCAGCCAAGATGGGGGGAAGGACGGGGAGCTGTTTTTT. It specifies CTSSQDGGKDGELFF.